Following are 30 T cell receptor beta chains from one sample sequenced in a study of early T cells in non-severe SARS-CoV-2 infection. TCRdb independently ran MiXCR on the 5' RACE reads; one entry per CDR3 protein. The sample carries approximately 110,000 distinct CDR3 sequences, 14% to 15% recorded once. Sequenced input: whole blood. These receptors were collected from an adult who was a healthcare worker with PCR-confirmed SARS-CoV-2 infection or an uninfected control (not recorded which).

In its sample, this clonotype was seen a few times. This chain joins TRBV3-1 and TRBJ2-7; TRBD1 aligns across 7 bases. The CDR3 spans 14 residues. Trimming at V came to 4 bases and at J to 3 bases, leaving 6 bases not matched to a gene. Germline V gene lookup returns CDR1 LGHDT and CDR2 YNNKEL (reference sequence). In DNA, the CDR3 is TGTGCCAGCAGCCCCCAGGGGGTCGTCTACGAGCAGTACTTC. It encodes CASSPQGVVYEQYF.

In this sample, this clonotype turned up many times. The V call is TRBV6-5, the J call TRBJ2-3; no firm D call. With 4 bases removed from V and 0 bases from J, the gap between germline ends came to 8 bases. CDR3 length: 14 amino acids. From germline, CDR1 is MNHEY and CDR2 SVGAGI. The CDR3 spells CASSWTTSTDTQYF. CDR3 DNA sequence: TGTGCCAGCAGTTGGACCACAAGCACAGATACGCAGTATTTT.

The chain combines TRBV5-6 with TRBJ1-2; 8 nucleotides align to TRBD1. Germline CDR1 and CDR2: SGHDT and YYEEEE. V gave up 6 bases and J gave up 4 bases; unmatched junction bases: 8. This CDR3 has 14 residues. CDR3 amino acids: CASTTDRESYGYTF. The DNA of the CDR3 is TGTGCCAGCACCACGGACAGGGAGAGCTATGGCTACACCTTC. Variable domain in full (rest from reference TRBV5-6 and TRBJ1-2): DAGVTQSPTHLIKTRGQQVTLRCSPKSGHDTVSWYQQALGQGPQFIFQYYEEEERQRGNFPDRFSGHQFPNYSSELNVNALLLGDSALYLCASTTDRESYGYTFGSGTRLTVV.

The CDR3: CASSQDSRLQYF. The CDR3 nucleotides read TGTGCCAGCAGCCAAGATTCGAGACTGCAGTATTTT. The rearrangement links TRBV3-1 to TRBJ2-3; D unclear. Trimming took off 0 bases at V and 11 bases at J, with 9 bases between the two ends. From germline, CDR1 is LGHDT and CDR2 YNNKEL (reference sequence). The CDR3 is 12 residues long.

This clonotype has a count of ten or more. The CDR3 spells CASSLSGFGNYGYTF. As DNA, the CDR3 is TGCGCCAGCAGCTTGTCAGGGTTCGGTAACTATGGCTACACCTTC. The chain carries TRBV5-1 and TRBJ1-2; possibly TRBD1 for D (5 bases). This CDR3 has 15 residues. The germline gives CDR1 SGHRS, CDR2 YFSETQ. V was clipped by 1 base and J by 1 base, with 11 bases between them.

The gene calls are TRBV7-8 and TRBJ2-3; weak D call: TRBD1 (6 bases). Germline V gene data show CDR1 as SGHVS and CDR2 as FQNEAQ. The V and J ends lost 4 bases and 6 bases respectively, with 20 bases between them. The CDR3 totals 16 residues. The CDR3 sequence is CASSWGLVHRDDTQYF. The CDR3, as DNA: TGTGCCAGCAGCTGGGGGTTGGTCCACAGGGATGATACGCAGTATTTT.

Only a few counts were recorded for this clonotype. This rearrangement joins TRBV2 to TRBJ1-5; 9 nucleotides agree with TRBD1. CDR1 SNHLY and CDR2 FYNNEI come from the germline V gene. This CDR3 comprises 15 residues. After removal of 3 bases from V and 2 bases from J, the junction contained 2 bases not matched to a gene. In DNA form, the CDR3 reads TGTGCCAGCAGTGACAGGACAGGGGGCAATCAGCCCCAGCATTTT. Translation gives CASSDRTGGNQPQHF.

This clonotype turned up a few times. The chain recombines TRBV20-1 with TRBJ1-2; D unresolved. Germline-derived CDR1 and CDR2 are DFQATT and SNEGSKA (reference sequence). This CDR3 has 13 amino acids. V shed 6 bases and J shed 3 bases, with 14 bases lying between them. CDR3 bases: TGCAGTGCCCCCCACGAAGAAGACTATGGCTACACCTTC. This codes for CSAPHEEDYGYTF.

The gene calls are TRBV6-1 and TRBJ2-1; 9 bases are shared with TRBD1. The CDR3 runs to 15 residues. CDR1 and CDR2 (germline): MNHNS, SASEGT. J was trimmed by 7 bases and V by 7 bases; bases with no gene match: 11. In DNA form, the CDR3 reads TGTGCCAGCATCATCCGGACAGGGGACTCAAATGAGCAGTTCTTC. Translated, it gives CASIIRTGDSNEQFF.

There are a few counts of this clonotype. The chain uses TRBV18 and TRBJ2-7; the match to TRBD1 covers 7 bases. V was pared by 3 bases and J by 2 bases, with 4 bases of the junction left unmatched. The CDR3 extends over 14 amino acids. The germline gives CDR1 KGHSH, CDR2 LQKENI. This CDR3 is CASSPYRGPYEQYF. CDR3 DNA: TGTGCCAGCTCACCTTACAGGGGCCCCTACGAGCAGTACTTC.

This clonotype has just a few counts. The rearrangement joins TRBV29-1 to TRBJ2-1; TRBD2 might be the D (6 bases). Trimming left V 8 bases short and J 7 bases short, with 15 bases between. The CDR3 covers 12 residues. The germline V gene encodes CDR1 SQVTM and CDR2 ANQGSEA. The CDR3 is CSSLEGRNEQFF. As DNA, the CDR3 is TGCAGCTCGCTGGAGGGTAGGAATGAGCAGTTCTTC.

The genes are TRBV5-6 and TRBJ2-7; 7 bases map to TRBD1. The CDR3 is 15 amino acids. CDR1 and CDR2 from the germline V gene are SGHDT and YYEEEE. V lost 4 bases and J lost 2; bases outside the gene matches: 9. The CDR3 sequence is CASSVRGQATYEQYF. As DNA, the CDR3 is TGTGCCAGCAGCGTCCGAGGACAGGCGACCTACGAGCAGTACTTC.

This clonotype has just a few counts. The chain carries TRBV7-9 and TRBJ2-2; D gene ambiguous. Germline loops: CDR1 SEHNR, CDR2 FQNEAQ (reference sequence). The CDR3 length is 13 residues. V was pared by 2 bases and J by 1 base, with 2 bases between. This CDR3 reads CASSLKNTGELFF. The DNA of the CDR3 is TGTGCCAGCAGCTTAAAGAACACCGGGGAGCTGTTTTTT.

The V call is TRBV5-4, the J call TRBJ2-3; D gene unclear. The V end lost 4 bases, the J end lost 6 bases, and 9 bases lay between the germline ends. The CDR3 sequence is 12 residues long. Per the germline V gene, CDR1 is SGHNT and CDR2 is YYREEE (reference sequence). CDR3 DNA sequence: TGTGCCAGCAGCCTCTCATCCGATACGCAGTATTTT. Translated: CASSLSSDTQYF.

This clonotype was recorded a few times. CDR3 bases: TGTGCCAGCAGCCAGGAAAGACTGGGGGTTAGCGGAGACACCGGGGAGCTGTTTTTT. As protein: CASSQERLGVSGDTGELFF. This rearrangement joins TRBV3-1 to TRBJ2-2; perhaps TRBD2 as D (6 bases). Trimming pared 3 bases from V and 3 bases from J, leaving 23 bases between. This CDR3 region has 19 residues. Germline loops: CDR1 LGHDT, CDR2 YNNKEL (reference sequence).

Only a few counts were recorded for this clonotype. This chain joins TRBV29-1 and TRBJ2-1; the match to TRBD1 covers 7 bases. The trim removed 7 bases at V and 5 bases at J, leaving 11 bases unmatched. The CDR3 runs 14 residues. The germline CDR1 and CDR2 sequences are SQVTM and ANQGSEA. CDR3 nucleotides: TGCAGCGCACCCTTGACGGGACAGCACAATGAGCAGTTCTTC. Its protein is CSAPLTGQHNEQFF.

The genes are TRBV7-9 and TRBJ1-1; D unclear. The CDR3 is 12 residues long. V was cut by 3 bases and J by 1 base, with 3 bases left in between. CDR1 and CDR2 from the germline V gene are SEHNR and FQNEAQ (reference sequence). CDR3 DNA: TGTGCCAGCAGCTTCGAGAACACTGAAGCTTTCTTT. This codes for CASSFENTEAFF.

This clonotype turned up a few times. The chain recombines TRBV6-1 with TRBJ1-1; D unresolved. The CDR3 consists of 13 residues. The germline CDR1 and CDR2 sequences are MNHNS and SASEGT. Trimming took off 6 bases at V and 2 bases at J, with 10 bases between the two ends. This chain's CDR3 is CASRYTENTEAFF. In DNA form, the CDR3 reads TGTGCCAGCAGATATACAGAAAACACTGAAGCTTTCTTT.

The chain combines TRBV30 with TRBJ1-1; D is ambiguous. Germline V gives CDR1 GTSNPN, CDR2 SVGIG (reference sequence). The CDR3 is 13 residues long. Trimming stripped 1 base from V and 2 bases from J, with 8 bases between. The chain's CDR3 is CAWSGRVNTEAFF. As DNA, the CDR3 is TGTGCCTGGAGTGGTAGGGTCAACACTGAAGCTTTCTTT.

This clonotype turned up a few times. The V and J genes are TRBV20-1 and TRBJ1-6; D may be TRBD1 (6 bases). In germline, CDR1 is DFQATT, CDR2 SNEGSKA (reference sequence). Trimming cost V 6 bases and J 3 bases, with 21 bases left between them. The CDR3 is 17 amino acids. The CDR3 coding sequence is TGCAGTGCCTCACCTTGGGCAGGGGCCGGCTATAATTCACCCCTCCACTTT. Its translation is CSASPWAGAGYNSPLHF.

This clonotype was observed a few times. J is TRBJ1-1 and V is TRBV29-1; D is possibly TRBD1 (5 bases). This CDR3 has 12 amino acids. From germline, CDR1 is SQVTM and CDR2 ANQGSEA. V lost 7 bases and J 1 base, leaving 10 bases between the germline ends. The CDR3 nucleotides are TGCAGCGGTGGGGGGGAGAACACTGAAGCTTTCTTT. Its protein is CSGGGENTEAFF.

This clonotype came up a few times. The chain links TRBV2 to TRBJ1-5; D is uncertain. The CDR3 has 14 residues. Germline V lookup: CDR1 SNHLY, CDR2 FYNNEI. V was cut by 8 bases and J by 1 base, with 12 bases left in between. CDR3 sequence reads: CASGGLRSNQPQHF. The CDR3, as DNA: TGTGCCAGCGGAGGTCTGAGGAGCAATCAGCCCCAGCATTTT.

This clonotype was detected a few times. The V and J genes are TRBV12-3 or TRBV12-4 and TRBJ2-1, with 7 bases that match TRBD1. Trimming at V came to 3 bases and at J to 6 bases, leaving 2 bases not matched to a gene. The CDR3 totals 13 residues. CDR3: CASSFTGVNEQFF. For the CDR3, the DNA is TGTGCCAGCAGTTTCACAGGGGTCAATGAGCAGTTCTTC.

The chain uses TRBV7-3 and TRBJ2-2; D call uncertain. The CDR3 sequence is 13 residues long. Germline V lookup: CDR1 SGHTA, CDR2 FQGTGA. The V end was cut by 0 bases, the J end by 5 bases, with 4 bases between. CDR3 region: CASSLTSTGELFF. In DNA form, the CDR3 reads TGTGCCAGCAGCTTAACGTCGACCGGGGAGCTGTTTTTT. Full variable domain (rest looked up from reference TRBV7-3 and TRBJ2-2): GAGVSQTPSNKVTEKGKYVELRCDPISGHTALYWYRQSLGQGPEFLIYFQGTGAADDSGLPNDRFFAVRPEGSVSTLKIQRTERGDSAVYLCASSLTSTGELFFGEGSRLTVL.

The chain carries TRBV3-1 and TRBJ2-7; no clear D. Per the germline V gene, CDR1 is LGHDT and CDR2 is YNNKEL (reference sequence). This CDR3 spans 14 amino acids. V was cut by 3 bases and J by 2 bases, with 11 bases left in between. The CDR3 protein is CASSQADGPYEQYF. CDR3 nucleotide sequence: TGTGCCAGCAGCCAGGCTGACGGGCCCTACGAGCAGTACTTC.

The genes are TRBV25-1 and TRBJ1-2; perhaps TRBD1 as D (5 bases). CDR1 and CDR2 from the germline V gene are MGHDK and SYGVNS. Trimming removed 7 bases at V and 8 bases at J, with 20 bases between. The CDR3 has 14 residues. The CDR3 reads CASTSQGERGGYTF. The DNA for the CDR3 is TGTGCCAGCACCTCGCAAGGGGAGCGAGGAGGCTACACCTTC.

The gene calls are TRBV12-3 or TRBV12-4 and TRBJ1-2; D not certain. The CDR3 length is 11 residues. Trimming removed 10 bases from V and 3 bases from J, with 9 bases in between. The CDR3, as DNA: TGTGCCAACACAAAGGACTATGGCTACACCTTC. Translation gives CANTKDYGYTF.

This clonotype was counted at least ten times. This chain links TRBV5-1 with TRBJ1-2; 8 bases align to TRBD1. The V and J ends lost 3 bases and 6 bases, in that order; junction bases with no gene match: 10. The CDR3 runs 15 residues. The germline gives CDR1 SGHRS, CDR2 YFSETQ. The CDR3 sequence is CASSSPGQAPHGYTF. CDR3 bases: TGCGCCAGCAGCTCTCCGGGACAGGCCCCCCATGGCTACACCTTC.

The CDR3 sequence is CASSEGDLETQYF. The CDR3, as DNA: TGTGCCAGCAGTGAGGGGGATCTGGAGACCCAGTACTTC. This sequence joins TRBV25-1 and TRBJ2-5; TRBD1 or TRBD2 may be the D gene (5 bases each). The germline V and J ends were trimmed by 3 bases and 5 bases, with 10 bases remaining between them. The CDR3 length is 13 residues. Per germline, CDR1 MGHDK and CDR2 SYGVNS.

This chain joins TRBV2 and TRBJ2-5; no reliable D call. The CDR3 covers 11 residues. Deletions cut 2 bases from V and 3 bases from J, with 1 base between. Germline assignment: CDR1 SNHLY and CDR2 FYNNEI. The CDR3 region is CASSEKETQYF. The DNA for the CDR3 is TGTGCCAGCAGTGAAAAAGAGACCCAGTACTTC.